This T cell receptor (beta chain) was captured in a study of beta chain features in type 1 diabetes. A few counts support this clone. What it recognizes is unknown. CD4+ naive, central memory, regulatory and stem cell-like memory cells were sorted via CD45RO/CCR7/CD25/CD127/CD95/CD27. Study-wide points: For patients, the naive, central memory and Treg TCRB repertoires appeared more alike than for healthy donors.

From germline, CDR1 is SNHLY and CDR2 FYNNEI. The CDR3 is made up of 13 amino acids. V was cut by 3 bases and J by 2 bases, with 8 bases left in between. The study reverse transcribed the entire isolated RNA, so it sequenced expressed TCRB transcripts. The table came from immunoSEQ multiplex PCR; TCRdb's copy has only in-frame clones and leaves some out. The sample contains a few hundred thousand clones, 25% to 30% of which appear only once. The clonotype originates from a young man in good health. The rearrangement joins TRBV2 to TRBJ2-7; D unresolved. The material sequenced was central memory CD4+ T cells from blood. This chain's CDR3 is CASSDETAYEQYF. The CDR3 DNA sequence: TGTGCCAGCAGTGACGAGACTGCCTACGAGCAGTACTTC.